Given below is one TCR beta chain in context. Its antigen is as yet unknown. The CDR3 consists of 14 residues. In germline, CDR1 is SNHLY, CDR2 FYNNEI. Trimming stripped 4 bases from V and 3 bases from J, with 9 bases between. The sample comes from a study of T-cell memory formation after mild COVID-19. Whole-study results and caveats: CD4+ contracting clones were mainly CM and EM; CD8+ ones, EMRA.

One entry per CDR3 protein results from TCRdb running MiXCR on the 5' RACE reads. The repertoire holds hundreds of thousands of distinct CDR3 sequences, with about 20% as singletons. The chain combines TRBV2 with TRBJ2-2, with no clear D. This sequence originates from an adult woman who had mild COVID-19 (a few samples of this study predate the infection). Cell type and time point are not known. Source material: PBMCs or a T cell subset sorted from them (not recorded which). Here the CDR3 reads CASSGDGYTGELFF. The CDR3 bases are TGTGCCAGCAGTGGCGACGGTTACACCGGGGAGCTGTTTTTT.